The present entry profiles one TCR beta chain with its context. Which antigen it targets is not known. Per-base qualities were not stored, and no clone one base away is much larger. The germline V gene (reference sequence) yields DFQATT for CDR1 and SNEGSKA for CDR2. From the cysteine up to the phenylalanine, the CDR3 has a length of 17 residues. Only the CDR3 part of the read is kept: 51 bases, read in frame from the first base. V loses 3 bases, J loses 0 bases, and the germline ends lie 21 bases apart. None of the patients had been given any treatment before thyroid surgery. The study retrospectively analysed patient clinical samples collected from the early 2010s to the late 2010s using T-cell receptor beta sequencing. These data come from a study of metastatic and nonmetastatic thyroid tumors (dated by TCRdb to 2020 to 2021). Looking at the study overall: For patients with malignant and with benign thyroid disease, the researchers compared repertoires between peripheral blood samples and tumor or nodule tissue samples.

Overall results and qualifications from the work: In both blood and tumor samples, malignant tumors were reported to have significantly higher TCR beta diversity than benign nodules.

Library creation used PCR. Sequencing relied on an Illumina HiSeq 4000. High-throughput sequencing was used to profile the TCR beta-chain CDR3 region of every patient. The source study handled its data this way. CDR3 differences across clinicopathological groups were used to build a classifier for discriminating distant-metastatic papillary thyroid cancer patients. The Shannon index was used to assess repertoire diversity, and the Morisita-Horn index was used to assess tumor-blood repertoire similarity. TCRdb's own reprocessing of the public reads used fastp at Q25 and MiXCR and kept productive beta chains. TCRdb, rather than the study authors, made the V and J calls. The sample table lists about 15,000 clones, less than 25% of them with a count of one. The top ten clonotypes cover roughly a fifth of the sample.

The origin of this receptor is a female donor with papillary thyroid cancer or a benign thyroid nodule (not recorded which). Some clones in this sample may be carry-over from other donors' samples. The sequence joins TRBV20-1 to TRBJ2-7, with TRBD1 perhaps the D gene, on 6 matching bases. What was sequenced was adjacent normal tissue. The DNA is TGCAGTGCTAGTTGTAGGGGCGAGGGACAAAGCTCCTACGAGCAGTACTTC. Its protein is CSASCRGEGQSSYEQYF.